This TCR beta chain appears in the sequencing data of a study of shared T cell receptors in the human thymus (dated by TCRdb to the early 2020s). Broadly, across the study: The study examined how self-reactive, shared T-cell receptor alpha chains are generated in the human thymus.

The library relied on the immunoSEQ multiplex PCR assay. In TCRdb, the immuneACCESS table is reduced to in-frame sequences with V and J assigned. These tables do not hold every clone; where another copy was compared, an unresolved V gene accounts for under half, and the others remain unexplained. The sample table holds roughly 560,000 clones, of which about 80% were seen once. About 0.012% of the sample belongs to the ten largest clones. Notes on this clone: Its antigen is still unknown. Base qualities are missing; no much larger clone stands one base away.

Including cysteine and phenylalanine, the CDR3 has 17 amino acids. The CDR3 DNA has 51 bases and is translated from base 1. V ends up 3 bases short and J 3 bases short, with an unmatched junction base count of 11. Reading the germline V gene gives CDR1 MGHRA and CDR2 YSYEKL. The data were also submitted as part of a second study, on human thymus T cells. The second investigation adds: In Finland, the donors were immunologically healthy infants who were having open corrective cardiac surgery for congenital heart defects. Thymus tissue was collected as surgical resects that were removed during corrective cardiac surgery. Both the thymic and the peripheral blood repertoires appeared to show biased V and J gene segment usage. The related research found that thymic TCR repertoires overlapped highly between unrelated individuals. The study described the TCR alpha and beta repertoires in under ten infant thymus samples and four matching peripheral blood samples. Donor ages ranged from roughly 6 to 250 days, and the cohort comprised five or six male and two female infants. Thymocytes were mechanically released from the tissue and were stored as pellets of about 9-33 million cells at -70 degrees C. A QIAsymphony instrument was used to extract genomic DNA from frozen cell pellets. The immunoSEQ multiplex PCR assay was used to amplify the TCRB and TCRAD loci from a standardized amount of quality-controlled genomic DNA. The amplicons spanned the V(D)J region and were long enough to cover the CDR3 and allow V and J genes to be identified. The commercial immunoSEQ service was used to sequence amplicons on an Illumina platform. Primer bias and sequencing errors were corrected as previously described, and TCRAD and TCRB definitions were based on the IMGT database. immunoSEQ Analyzer 3.0 and VDJTools were used for repertoire analysis, which covered basic statistics, V/J segment usage, diversity estimates, rarefaction and pairwise overlap. Chao1, ChaoE, Efron-Thisted, Shannon and inverse Simpson indices were used to estimate diversity, which was also estimated on datasets down-sampled to the smallest sample. For repertoire overlap, CDR3 nucleotide sequence, V gene and J gene had to match strictly, and clustering was done by Jaccard-based multidimensional scaling. On average, thymus samples yielded about 730,000 unique TCRB clonotypes, whereas blood samples yielded 70,000 to 100,000.

The sequencing sample was made of thymocytes. The sequence was collected from a boy in the first two years of life with a congenital heart defect. Donor details come from another sample of the same person, matched by shared clones. Rearrangement joined TRBV4-1 to TRBJ2-5, with 9 bases in between that match TRBD2. The DNA is TGCGCCAGCAGCCATGGACGGACTAGCGTAGAGGAAGAGACCCAGTACTTC. This sequence encodes CASSHGRTSVEEETQYF.